This TCR beta chain originates from a study of control samples from healthy donors and cancer patients. The table came from immunoSEQ multiplex PCR; TCRdb's copy has only in-frame clones and leaves some out. The table includes under 20,000 clones, around 84% detected once. Germline CDR1 reads SGHDT; CDR2 reads YYEEEE. Losses at the gene ends were 2 bases for V and 4 bases for J; bases not matched to a gene: 4. The CDR3 runs 14 residues. This clonotype originated in a man of 80 years or more with head and neck cancer. Sequenced sample: PBMCs. V is TRBV5-6 and J is TRBJ1-2; TRBD1 agrees at 8 bases. The CDR3 region is CASSFRQGAYGYTF. CDR3 coding DNA: TGTGCCAGCAGCTTTCGGCAGGGGGCCTATGGCTACACCTTC.